This T cell receptor (beta chain) is from a study of shared clonotypes between healthy human individuals. Turning to the study itself: The cohort comprised a couple of women and a few men. Their ages spanned 18 to 49 years.

The CDR3 is 13 amino acids. The germline V gene encodes CDR1 ENHRY and CDR2 SYGVKD. V was cut by 5 bases and J by 5 bases, with 10 bases left in between. Both subsets, CD45RA+ naive and CD45RA-negative memory, were split from the CD4+ cells. Assay: immunoSEQ multiplex PCR; the TCRdb copy retains only in-frame clones and omits some. The sample consists of fewer than 1.6 million clones, less than 99% of them appearing once. Source material: naive CD4+ T cells sorted from blood. Subset noted: CD45RA+ positively selected. The origin of this receptor is a young man in good health. The rearrangement uses TRBV10-3 and TRBJ1-5; D might be TRBD1 (6 bases). The CDR3 sequence is CAISKQGYQPQHF. The CDR3 nucleotides read TGTGCCATCAGTAAACAGGGTTATCAGCCCCAGCATTTT.